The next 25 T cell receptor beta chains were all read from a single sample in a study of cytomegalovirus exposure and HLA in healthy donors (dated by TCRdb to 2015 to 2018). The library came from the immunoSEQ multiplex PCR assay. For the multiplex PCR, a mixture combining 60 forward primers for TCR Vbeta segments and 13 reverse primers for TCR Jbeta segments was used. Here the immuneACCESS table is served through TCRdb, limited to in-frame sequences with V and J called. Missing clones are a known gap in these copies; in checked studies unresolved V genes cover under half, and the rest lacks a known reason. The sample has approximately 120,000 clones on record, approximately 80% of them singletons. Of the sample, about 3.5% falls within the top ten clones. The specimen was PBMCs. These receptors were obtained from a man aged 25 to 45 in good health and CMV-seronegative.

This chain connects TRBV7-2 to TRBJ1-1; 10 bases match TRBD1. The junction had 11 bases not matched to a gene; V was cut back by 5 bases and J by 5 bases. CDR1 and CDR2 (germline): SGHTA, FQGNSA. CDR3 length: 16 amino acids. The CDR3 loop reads CASSPPGTGVWTEAFF. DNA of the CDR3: TGTGCCAGCAGCCCTCCCGGGACAGGGGTGTGGACTGAAGCTTTCTTT.

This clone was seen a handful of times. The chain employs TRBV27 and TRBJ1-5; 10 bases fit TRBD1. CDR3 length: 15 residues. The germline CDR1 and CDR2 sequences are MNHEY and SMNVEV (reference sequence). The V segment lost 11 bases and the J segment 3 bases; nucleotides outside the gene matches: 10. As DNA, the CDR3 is TGTGCCTGCAAACCGGGACAGGGGCCCAATCAGCCCCAGCATTTT. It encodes CACKPGQGPNQPQHF.

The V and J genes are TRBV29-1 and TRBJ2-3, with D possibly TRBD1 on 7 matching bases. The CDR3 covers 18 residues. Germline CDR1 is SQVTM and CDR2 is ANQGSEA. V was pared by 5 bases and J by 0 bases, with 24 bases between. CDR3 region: CSVRLVTLVGGSTDTQYF. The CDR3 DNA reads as TGCAGCGTTAGACTAGTCACCCTAGTAGGGGGCAGCACAGATACGCAGTATTTT.

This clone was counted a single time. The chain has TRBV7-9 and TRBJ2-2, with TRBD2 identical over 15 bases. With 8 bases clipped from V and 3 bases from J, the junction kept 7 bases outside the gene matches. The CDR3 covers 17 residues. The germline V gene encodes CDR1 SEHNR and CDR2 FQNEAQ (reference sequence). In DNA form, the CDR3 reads TGTGCCAGCCCGGGACTAGCGGGAGGCAGCGACACCGGGGAGCTGTTTTTT. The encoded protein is CASPGLAGGSDTGELFF.

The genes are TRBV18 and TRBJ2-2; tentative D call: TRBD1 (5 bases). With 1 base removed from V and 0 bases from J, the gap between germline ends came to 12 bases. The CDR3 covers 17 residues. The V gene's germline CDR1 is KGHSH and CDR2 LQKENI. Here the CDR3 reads CASSPQGKGTNTGELFF. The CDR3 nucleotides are TGTGCCAGCTCACCACAGGGGAAGGGGACGAACACCGGGGAGCTGTTTTTT.

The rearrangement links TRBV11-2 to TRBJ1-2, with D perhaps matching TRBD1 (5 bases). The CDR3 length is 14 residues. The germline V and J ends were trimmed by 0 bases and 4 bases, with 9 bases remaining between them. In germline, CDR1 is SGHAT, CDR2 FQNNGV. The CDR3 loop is CASSLEPGPYGYTF. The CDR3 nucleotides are TGTGCCAGCAGCTTAGAACCAGGGCCCTATGGCTACACCTTC.

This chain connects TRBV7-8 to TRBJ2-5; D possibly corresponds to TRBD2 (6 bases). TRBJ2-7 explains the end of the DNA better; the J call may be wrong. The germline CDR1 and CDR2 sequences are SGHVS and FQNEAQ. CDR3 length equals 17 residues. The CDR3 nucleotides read TGTGCCAGCAGCTTCAAGCAAACCGGGAGTGACTCCTACGAGCAGTACTTC. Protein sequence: CASSFKQTGSDSYEQYF.

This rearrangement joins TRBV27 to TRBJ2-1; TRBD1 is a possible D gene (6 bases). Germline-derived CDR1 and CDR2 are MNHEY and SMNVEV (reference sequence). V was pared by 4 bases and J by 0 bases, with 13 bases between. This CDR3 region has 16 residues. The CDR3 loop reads CASSSPGVSSYNEQFF. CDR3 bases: TGTGCCAGCAGTTCCCCAGGGGTGAGCTCCTACAATGAGCAGTTCTTC.

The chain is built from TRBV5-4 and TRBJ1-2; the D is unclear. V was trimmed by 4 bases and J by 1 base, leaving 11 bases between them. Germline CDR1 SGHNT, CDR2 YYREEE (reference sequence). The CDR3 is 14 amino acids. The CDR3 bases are TGTGCCAGCAGCCCGAACAGCAATAACTATGGCTACACCTTC. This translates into CASSPNSNNYGYTF.

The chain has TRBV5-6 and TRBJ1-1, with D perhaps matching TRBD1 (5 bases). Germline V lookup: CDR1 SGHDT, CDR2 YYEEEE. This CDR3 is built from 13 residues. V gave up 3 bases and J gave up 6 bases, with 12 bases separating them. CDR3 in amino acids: CASSSGFTAEAFF. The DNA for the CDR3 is TGTGCCAGCAGCTCAGGGTTTACGGCTGAAGCTTTCTTT.

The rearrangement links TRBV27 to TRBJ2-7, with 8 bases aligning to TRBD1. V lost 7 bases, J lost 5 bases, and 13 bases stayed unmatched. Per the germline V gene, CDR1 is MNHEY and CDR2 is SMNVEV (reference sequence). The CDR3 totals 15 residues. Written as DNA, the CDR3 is TGTGCCAGCAAATTAGGGTGGCAGGGGGCTAACGAGCAGTACTTC. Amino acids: CASKLGWQGANEQYF.

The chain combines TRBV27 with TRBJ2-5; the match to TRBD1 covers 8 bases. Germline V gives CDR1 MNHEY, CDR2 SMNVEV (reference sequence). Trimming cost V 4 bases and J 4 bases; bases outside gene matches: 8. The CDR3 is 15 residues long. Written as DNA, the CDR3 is TGTGCCAGCAGTTACCTCTCAGGGGGCTTAGAGACCCAGTACTTC. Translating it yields CASSYLSGGLETQYF.

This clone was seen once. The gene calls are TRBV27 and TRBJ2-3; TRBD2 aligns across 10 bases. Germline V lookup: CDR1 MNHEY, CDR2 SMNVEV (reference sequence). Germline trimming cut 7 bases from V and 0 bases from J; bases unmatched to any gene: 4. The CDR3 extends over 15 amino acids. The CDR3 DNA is TGTGCCAGCACCTGGACTAGCGGAAGCACAGATACGCAGTATTTT. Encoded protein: CASTWTSGSTDTQYF.

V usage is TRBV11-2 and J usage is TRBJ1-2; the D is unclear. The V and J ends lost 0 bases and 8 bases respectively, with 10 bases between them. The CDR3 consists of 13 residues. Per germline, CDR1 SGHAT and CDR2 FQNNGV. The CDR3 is CASSLEKEGGYTF. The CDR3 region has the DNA TGTGCCAGCAGCTTAGAGAAAGAGGGAGGCTACACCTTC.

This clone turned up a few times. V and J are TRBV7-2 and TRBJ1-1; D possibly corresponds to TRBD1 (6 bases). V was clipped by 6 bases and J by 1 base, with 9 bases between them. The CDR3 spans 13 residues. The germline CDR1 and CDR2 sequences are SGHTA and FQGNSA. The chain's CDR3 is CASRATGNTEAFF. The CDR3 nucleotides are TGTGCCAGCAGAGCGACAGGGAACACTGAAGCTTTCTTT.

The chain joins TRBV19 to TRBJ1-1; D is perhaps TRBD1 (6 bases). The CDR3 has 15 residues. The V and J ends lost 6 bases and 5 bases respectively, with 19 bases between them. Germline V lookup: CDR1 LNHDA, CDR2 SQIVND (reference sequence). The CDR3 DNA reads TGTGCCAGTAGCACGGAAAGCGGGGGGCGGACTGAAGCTTTCTTT. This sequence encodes CASSTESGGRTEAFF.

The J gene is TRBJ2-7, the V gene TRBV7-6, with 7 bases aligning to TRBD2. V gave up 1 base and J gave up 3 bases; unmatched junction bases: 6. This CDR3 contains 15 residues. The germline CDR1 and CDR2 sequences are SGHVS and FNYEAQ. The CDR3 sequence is CASSLVAGVGYEQYF. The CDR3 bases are TGTGCCAGCAGCTTAGTGGCGGGAGTAGGCTACGAGCAGTACTTC.

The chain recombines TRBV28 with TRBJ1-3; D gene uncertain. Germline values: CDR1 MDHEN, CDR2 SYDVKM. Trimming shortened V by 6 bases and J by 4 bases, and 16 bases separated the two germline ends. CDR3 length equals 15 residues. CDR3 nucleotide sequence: TGTGCCAGCAGCTCCGCGGGGTTTCAAGGAAACACCATATATTTT. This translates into CASSSAGFQGNTIYF.

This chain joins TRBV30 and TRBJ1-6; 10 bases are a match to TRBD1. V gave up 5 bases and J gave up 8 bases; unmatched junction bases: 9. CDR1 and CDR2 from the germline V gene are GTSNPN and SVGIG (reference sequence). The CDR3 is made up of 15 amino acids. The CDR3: CAWAIRGTGDSPLHF. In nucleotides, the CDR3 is TGTGCCTGGGCGATTCGCGGGACAGGGGATTCACCCCTCCACTTT.

The CDR3 coding sequence is TGTGCCAGCAGTTTATTCCCTGGACAGGGTAATTCACCCCTCCACTTT. It encodes CASSLFPGQGNSPLHF. The J gene is TRBJ1-6, the V gene TRBV28, with TRBD1 identical over 8 bases. The CDR3 is 16 amino acids. Germline trimming cut 1 base from V and 6 bases from J; bases unmatched to any gene: 5. Germline CDR1 reads MDHEN; CDR2 reads SYDVKM.

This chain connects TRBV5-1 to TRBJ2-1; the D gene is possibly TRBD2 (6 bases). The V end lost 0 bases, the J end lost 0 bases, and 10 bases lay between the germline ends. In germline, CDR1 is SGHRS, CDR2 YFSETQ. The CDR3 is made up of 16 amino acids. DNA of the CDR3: TGCGCCAGCAGCTTGGGGGGGACTGGCTCCTACAATGAGCAGTTCTTC. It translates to CASSLGGTGSYNEQFF.

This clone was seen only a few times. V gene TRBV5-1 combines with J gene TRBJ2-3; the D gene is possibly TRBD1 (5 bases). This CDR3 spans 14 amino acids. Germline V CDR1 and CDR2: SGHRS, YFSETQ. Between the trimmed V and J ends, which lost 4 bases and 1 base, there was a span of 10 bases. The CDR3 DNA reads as TGCGCCAGCAGCCCGGACACCCGCACAGATACGCAGTATTTT. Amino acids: CASSPDTRTDTQYF.

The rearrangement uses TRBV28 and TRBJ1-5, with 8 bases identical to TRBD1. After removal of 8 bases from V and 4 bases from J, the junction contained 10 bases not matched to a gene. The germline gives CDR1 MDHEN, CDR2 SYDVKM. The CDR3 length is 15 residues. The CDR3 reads CASLPPNRGNQPQHF. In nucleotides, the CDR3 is TGTGCCAGCCTCCCCCCCAACAGGGGGAATCAGCCCCAGCATTTT.

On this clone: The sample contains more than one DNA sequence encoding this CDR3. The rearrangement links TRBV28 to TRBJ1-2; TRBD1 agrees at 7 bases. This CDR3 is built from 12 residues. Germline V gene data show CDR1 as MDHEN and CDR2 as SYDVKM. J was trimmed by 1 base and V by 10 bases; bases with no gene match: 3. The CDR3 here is CAIGQVNYGYTF. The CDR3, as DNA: TGTGCCATTGGACAGGTTAACTATGGCTACACCTTC.

DNA of the CDR3: TGTGCCAGTAGGGACAGAAATCAGCCCCAGCATTTT. As protein: CASRDRNQPQHF. This chain connects TRBV19 to TRBJ1-5, with a tentative D call TRBD1 (6 bases). This CDR3 spans 12 amino acids. Trimming pared 6 bases from V and 4 bases from J, leaving 7 bases between. Germline CDR1 reads LNHDA; CDR2 reads SQIVND (reference sequence).